This T cell receptor beta chain derives from a study of blood T cells in healthy people across ages. This CDR3 region has 15 residues. V lost 6 bases and J 5 bases, leaving 17 bases between the germline ends. Germline values: CDR1 KGHDR, CDR2 SFDVKD. This clonotype has only one observation. A second PCR, run for about 7 to 11 cycles, used a sample-barcoded 5' primer plus a J-beta primer mix. Every cDNA molecule bore a tag from a template-switch adaptor containing 12 random nucleotides. TCRdb re-analysed the 5' RACE reads in MiXCR, keeping a single row per CDR3 protein. The sample contains about 970,000 distinct CDR3 sequences, around 54% of which appear only once.

The sequence was obtained from a woman aged 60-75 years in good health. Sequences were obtained from blood. The chain joins TRBV24-1 to TRBJ2-3; no clear D. The DNA of the CDR3 is TGTGCCACCAGTCTAGGACGGAGCCAAGGAGATACGCAGTATTTT. It yields the protein CATSLGRSQGDTQYF.